These 27 T cell receptor beta chains originate from one sample sequenced in a study of blood T cell repertoires in COVID-19. Profiling relied on immunoSEQ multiplex PCR, and the TCRdb table lists in-frame clones only, not all of them. The table includes roughly 160,000 clones, approximately 83% detected once. The specimen was peripheral blood. The receptors come from a woman aged 60-75 years with acute or convalescent COVID-19.

The genes are TRBV27 and TRBJ1-1; 7 bases fit TRBD1. The CDR3 extends over 16 amino acids. The junction had 14 bases not matched to a gene; V was cut back by 3 bases and J by 7 bases. Germline CDR1 reads MNHEY; CDR2 reads SMNVEV (reference sequence). The CDR3 spells CASSLGGGQGGREAFF. The CDR3 nucleotides read TGTGCCAGCAGTTTGGGGGGTGGGCAGGGGGGCCGTGAAGCTTTCTTT.

This clone came up once. Here the CDR3 DNA reads TGCAGCGTTGAGGGGGACAGGGGAAATTCTGAAGCTTTCTTT. This codes for CSVEGDRGNSEAFF. The chain carries TRBV29-1 and TRBJ1-1; TRBD1 agrees at 10 bases. Germline values: CDR1 SQVTM, CDR2 ANQGSEA. This CDR3 region has 14 residues. V was pared by 3 bases and J by 6 bases, with 7 bases of the junction left unmatched.

The chain employs TRBV5-4 and TRBJ2-7; 7 nucleotides align to TRBD1. The V and J ends lost 7 bases and 5 bases, in that order; junction bases with no gene match: 12. CDR1 and CDR2 (germline): SGHNT, YYREEE (reference sequence). This CDR3 spans 14 amino acids. CDR3: CASGWAGGVDEQYF. The CDR3 region has the DNA TGTGCCAGCGGGTGGGCAGGGGGTGTGGACGAGCAGTACTTC.

This sequence joins TRBV7-6 and TRBJ2-2; TRBD2 agrees at 8 bases. Per the germline V gene, CDR1 is SGHVS and CDR2 is FNYEAQ. The CDR3 totals 18 residues. J was trimmed by 2 bases and V by 3 bases; bases with no gene match: 11. CDR3 protein: CASSLDLTSGDNTGELFF. The CDR3 coding sequence is TGTGCCAGCAGCTTGGACCTTACTAGCGGCGACAACACCGGGGAGCTGTTTTTT.

The chain combines TRBV10-3 with TRBJ2-2; D may be TRBD1 (6 bases). V lost 8 bases and J lost 4, with 17 bases in between. The CDR3 totals 15 residues. CDR1 is ENHRY and CDR2 is SYGVKD in the germline V gene. The CDR3: CAIARQETTTGELFF. The CDR3 nucleotides are TGTGCCATCGCCCGACAGGAGACTACCACCGGGGAGCTGTTTTTT.

This clone ranks as medium-sized. The chain joins TRBV2 to TRBJ1-1, with TRBD1 as a possible D gene (5 bases). Germline V gives CDR1 SNHLY, CDR2 FYNNEI. V lost 7 bases and J lost 3, with 15 bases in between. CDR3 length: 14 amino acids. For the CDR3, the DNA is TGTGCCAGCATGTCGGGTCAGGGCTACACTGAAGCTTTCTTT. Translating gives CASMSGQGYTEAFF.

The chain joins TRBV5-4 to TRBJ1-4; 7 nucleotides agree with TRBD1. Germline V CDR1 and CDR2: SGHNT, YYREEE (reference sequence). The CDR3 loop spans 16 amino acids. V trimming: 3 bases; J trimming: 0 bases; junction bases outside the gene matches: 5. CDR3 in amino acids: CASSSSGQATNEKLFF. In nucleotides, the CDR3 is TGTGCCAGCAGCTCCTCAGGACAGGCAACTAATGAAAAACTGTTTTTT.

This clone was recorded once. V gene TRBV3-1 (or the pseudogene TRBV3-2) combines with J gene TRBJ1-1; D is undetermined. The CDR3 length is 15 residues. The germline V gene has CDR1 LGHDT and CDR2 YNNKEL (reference sequence). Trimming left V 2 bases short and J 6 bases short, with 16 bases between. The DNA of the CDR3 is TGTGCCAGCAGCCAACCCTCGGGGATAGGTGCTGAAGCTTTCTTT. Amino acid sequence: CASSQPSGIGAEAFF.

The V gene is TRBV10-3, the J gene TRBJ1-5, with D possibly matching TRBD1 (5 bases). The V gene's germline CDR1 is ENHRY and CDR2 SYGVKD. The CDR3 runs 14 residues. V was pared by 8 bases and J by 1 base, with 12 bases between. The CDR3 DNA reads as TGTGCCATCTCATGGGGGGGGAGCAATCAGCCCCAGCATTTT. Translating it yields CAISWGGSNQPQHF.

The chain employs TRBV21-1 and TRBJ2-7; the D call of TRBD2 is as the table states it, not checked on the DNA. TRBV21-1 is shown as a pseudogene. The CDR3 length is 13 residues. The CDR3 loop is CARPTGAEGYGHF. The CDR3 bases are TGTGCCAGACCTACAGGCGCGGAGGGATATGGCCACTTC.

The chain combines TRBV29-1 with TRBJ1-1, with D possibly matching TRBD1 (5 bases). The V end was cut by 7 bases, the J end by 4 bases, with 10 bases between. CDR1 SQVTM and CDR2 ANQGSEA come from the germline V gene. This CDR3 spans 11 amino acids. The chain's CDR3 is CSGRAPTEAFF. The CDR3 DNA sequence: TGCAGCGGCAGGGCTCCCACTGAAGCTTTCTTT.

The rearrangement uses TRBV11-3 and TRBJ2-7, with D maybe TRBD1 (6 bases). In germline, CDR1 is SGHNT, CDR2 YENEEA. The germline V and J ends were trimmed by 2 bases and 2 bases, with 13 bases remaining between them. This CDR3 is built from 15 residues. The CDR3 spells CASSLRQERAYEQYF. Written as DNA, the CDR3 is TGTGCCAGCAGCTTAAGACAGGAACGGGCCTACGAGCAGTACTTC. Full variable domain (rest looked up from reference TRBV11-3 and TRBJ2-7): EAGVVQSPRYKIIEKKQPVAFWCNPISGHNTLYWYLQNLGQGPELLIRYENEEAVDDSQLPKDRFSAERLKGVDSTLKIQPAELGDSAVYLCASSLRQERAYEQYFGPGTRLTVT.

The CDR3 region is CASSYGQGGGGYTF. The CDR3 nucleotides read TGTGCCAGCAGTTACGGGCAGGGTGGCGGTGGCTACACCTTC. The rearrangement joins TRBV6-5 to TRBJ1-2; perhaps TRBD1 as D (5 bases). Between the trimmed V and J ends, which lost 2 bases and 7 bases, there was a span of 14 bases. Germline V CDR1 and CDR2: MNHEY, SVGAGI. This CDR3 region has 14 residues.

This CDR3 is CASSLPGSGANVLTF. CDR3 nucleotide sequence: TGCGCCAGCAGCTTGCCCGGGTCCGGGGCCAACGTCCTGACTTTC. The J gene is TRBJ2-6, the V gene TRBV5-1; D remains unclear. V lost 1 base and J 4 bases, leaving 9 bases between the germline ends. CDR3 size: 15 residues. Germline CDR1 SGHRS, CDR2 YFSETQ.

The rearrangement joins TRBV30 to TRBJ2-5, with a weak D call TRBD2 (7 bases). Germline CDR1 is GTSNPN and CDR2 is SVGIG (reference sequence). The V end was cut by 3 bases, the J end by 1 base, with 15 bases between. The CDR3 runs to 15 residues. CDR3 in DNA: TGTGCCTGGAGCGCACGCGGGGGCGCCCAAGAGACCCAGTACTTC. Protein product: CAWSARGGAQETQYF.

The chain has TRBV5-6 and TRBJ1-4, with no clear D. V was clipped by 1 base and J by 8 bases, with 12 bases between them. From germline, CDR1 is SGHDT and CDR2 YYEEEE. The CDR3 has 14 amino acids. The CDR3 loop reads CASSLRFSGEKLFF. CDR3 coding DNA: TGTGCCAGCAGCTTGAGGTTTTCGGGGGAAAAACTGTTTTTT.

The CDR3: CASSLDSFNQPQHF. The DNA of the CDR3 is TGTGCCAGCAGCCTAGACAGCTTCAATCAGCCCCAGCATTTT. The chain uses TRBV7-9 and TRBJ1-5; D perhaps matches TRBD1 (5 bases). The CDR3 is made up of 14 amino acids. V lost 5 bases, J lost 3 bases, and 11 bases lay in between. The germline gives CDR1 SEHNR, CDR2 FQNEAQ (reference sequence).

V gene TRBV3-1 (or the pseudogene TRBV3-2) combines with J gene TRBJ1-2; possibly TRBD1 for D (5 bases). The CDR3 covers 14 residues. Trimming cost V 2 bases and J 7 bases, with 14 bases left between them. Germline CDR1 and CDR2: LGHDT and YNNKEL (reference sequence). CDR3 sequence: CASSQPSGGVGYTF. CDR3 nucleotide sequence: TGTGCCAGCAGCCAACCCTCGGGGGGGGTTGGCTACACCTTC.

This chain links TRBV10-3 with TRBJ1-1; tentative D call: TRBD1 (6 bases). Trimming left V 0 bases short and J 4 bases short, with 6 bases between. The length of the CDR3 is 13 residues. Germline CDR1 ENHRY, CDR2 SYGVKD. The CDR3 sequence: CAISESGGTEAFF. The CDR3 DNA sequence: TGTGCCATCAGTGAGTCAGGGGGCACTGAAGCTTTCTTT.

The chain links TRBV28 to TRBJ1-6; 9 positions match TRBD1. The germline V gene has CDR1 MDHEN and CDR2 SYDVKM. The CDR3 extends over 14 amino acids. V lost 7 bases and J lost 7; bases outside the gene matches: 5. The CDR3 region is CASIPGQGNSPLHF. CDR3 sequence (DNA): TGTGCCAGCATTCCGGGACAGGGAAATTCACCCCTCCACTTT.

V gene TRBV5-1 combines with J gene TRBJ2-2; maybe TRBD1 (6 bases). V lost 2 bases to trimming and J lost 5 bases, with 13 bases between them. From germline, CDR1 is SGHRS and CDR2 YFSETQ. This CDR3 region has 15 residues. This chain's CDR3 is CASSFQQGGTGELFF. CDR3 DNA sequence: TGCGCCAGCAGCTTCCAACAGGGTGGGACCGGGGAGCTGTTTTTT.

The chain carries TRBV6-5 and TRBJ2-3, with D possibly TRBD2 on 7 matching bases. The ends were cut back, 0 bases at V and 0 bases at J, with 10 bases in the middle. Germline CDR1 reads MNHEY; CDR2 reads SVGAGI. This CDR3 is 16 amino acids long. The CDR3 sequence: CASSYSRGPSTDTQYF. CDR3 DNA: TGTGCCAGCAGTTACTCGCGGGGGCCCAGCACAGATACGCAGTATTTT.

The chain links TRBV27 to TRBJ1-5; D perhaps matches TRBD1 (6 bases). There are 17 residues in the CDR3. Germline loops: CDR1 MNHEY, CDR2 SMNVEV (reference sequence). Trimming cost V 5 bases and J 2 bases, with 19 bases left between them. The CDR3 loop reads CASSKQGVVTGNQPQHF. CDR3 nucleotide sequence: TGTGCCAGCAGTAAACAGGGTGTAGTCACAGGCAATCAGCCCCAGCATTTT.

This clone was recorded a few times. This rearrangement joins TRBV12-3 or TRBV12-4 to TRBJ1-2; a possible D gene is TRBD1 (5 bases). This CDR3 contains 13 residues. V was shortened by 5 bases and J by 2 bases, with 9 bases between the two germline ends. As DNA, the CDR3 is TGTGCCAGCAGTCCTGGGGGGAACTATGGCTACACCTTC. It translates to CASSPGGNYGYTF.

V usage is TRBV19 and J usage is TRBJ1-6, with TRBD1 as a possible D gene (5 bases). The CDR3 is made up of 16 amino acids. CDR1 and CDR2 (germline): LNHDA, SQIVND (reference sequence). V was pared by 7 bases and J by 2 bases, with 15 bases between. CDR3 coding DNA: TGTGCCAGTACCTGGGGTTCGGGGGCCTATAATTCACCCCTCCACTTT. It is translated as CASTWGSGAYNSPLHF.

The chain employs TRBV6-5 and TRBJ1-2, with D tentatively TRBD1 (5 bases). The germline V and J ends were trimmed by 7 bases and 8 bases, with 23 bases remaining between them. This CDR3 contains 15 residues. The germline V gene encodes CDR1 MNHEY and CDR2 SVGAGI. CDR3 protein: CASTFSQGPTRGYTF. In DNA form, the CDR3 reads TGTGCCAGCACCTTTTCGCAGGGCCCCACCCGGGGCTACACCTTC.

This clone appeared a few times. The rearrangement links TRBV19 to TRBJ1-1; maybe TRBD1 (6 bases). From germline, CDR1 is LNHDA and CDR2 SQIVND (reference sequence). The CDR3 contains 16 residues. With 5 bases removed from V and 2 bases from J, the gap between germline ends came to 18 bases. CDR3 region: CASSPMDSLLNTEAFF. The CDR3 DNA is TGTGCCAGTAGTCCGATGGACAGCCTTCTCAACACTGAAGCTTTCTTT.